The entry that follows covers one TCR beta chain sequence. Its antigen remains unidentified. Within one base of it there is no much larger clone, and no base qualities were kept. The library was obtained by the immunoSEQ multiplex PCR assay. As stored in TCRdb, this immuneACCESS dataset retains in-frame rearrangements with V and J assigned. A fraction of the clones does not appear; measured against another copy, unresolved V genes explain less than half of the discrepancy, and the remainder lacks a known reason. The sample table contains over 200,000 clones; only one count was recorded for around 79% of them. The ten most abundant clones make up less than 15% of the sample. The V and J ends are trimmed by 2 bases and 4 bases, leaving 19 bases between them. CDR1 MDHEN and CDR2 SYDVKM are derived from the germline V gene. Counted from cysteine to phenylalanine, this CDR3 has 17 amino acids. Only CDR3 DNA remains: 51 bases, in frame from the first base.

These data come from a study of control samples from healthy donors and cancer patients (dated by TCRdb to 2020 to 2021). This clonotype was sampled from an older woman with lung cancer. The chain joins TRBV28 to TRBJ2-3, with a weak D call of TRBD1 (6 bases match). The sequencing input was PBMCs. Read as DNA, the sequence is TGTGCCAGCAGTTTAGTATTGACAGGTTCCATCGCAGATACGCAGTATTTT. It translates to CASSLVLTGSIADTQYF.